This TCR beta chain emerged from a study of T cells in localized non-small cell lung cancer. Whole-study results and caveats: Among the top 100 tumor clones, a median approximately 60 appeared in adjacent lung. Only one tumor region was sequenced, so heterogeneity remains possible. Adjacent uninvolved lung had the highest clonality, suggesting focused antigen responses. Longer overall survival was seen with higher T cell density measured in blood.

The table lists this clone with a few counts. Its antigen is as yet unknown. Produced via immunoSEQ multiplex PCR; TCRdb's table is partial and in-frame only. The top ten hold 2.5% of the sample, which has 45,000 to 60,000 clones, roughly 86% seen once. This CDR3 is built from 14 residues. CDR1 is LNHDA, CDR2 SQIVND, per germline (reference sequence). Trimming removed 3 bases at V and 0 bases at J, with 6 bases between. Specimen: PBMCs, collected before any cancer treatment. This chain connects TRBV19 to TRBJ1-3; unclear D gene. This receptor was identified in a man aged 40-75 years with stage II lung adenocarcinoma. In DNA form, the CDR3 reads TGTGCCAGTAGTATCGGAAGCTCTGGAAACACCATATATTTT. Protein: CASSIGSSGNTIYF.